A single sample gave rise to the 14 T cell receptor beta chains below, sequenced in a study of molecular identifiers for immune sequencing clone quantification. TCRdb ran MiXCR on the PCR reads and lists one entry per CDR3 protein. The sample holds around 470,000 distinct CDR3 sequences, about a fifth seen once. Sequencing input: naive CD8+ T cells from blood, with Jurkat cell RNA spiked in. Noted subset: FACS-sorted CD8+CD4-CCR7+CD45RA+ naive T cells. Every receptor here comes from a human donor in good health. Some libraries in this study had Jurkat cell RNA spiked in.

V and J are TRBV7-7 and TRBJ2-7, with no clear D. The V gene lost 5 bases and the J gene lost 6 bases, with 8 bases spanning the gap. There are 11 residues in the CDR3. Germline V gene sequence: CDR1 SSHAT, CDR2 FNYEAQ (reference sequence). CDR3 coding DNA: TGTGCCAGCAGCACCCCAGGCGAGCAGTACTTC. This translates into CASSTPGEQYF.

This clonotype turned up a few times. This rearrangement joins TRBV13 to TRBJ2-1; tentatively, D is TRBD2 (5 bases). Trimming removed 0 bases at V and 5 bases at J, with 8 bases between. Germline V gene lookup returns CDR1 PRHDT and CDR2 FYEKMQ (reference sequence). This CDR3 is built from 14 residues. The CDR3 is CASSLGAADNEQFF. In nucleotides, the CDR3 is TGTGCCAGCAGCTTAGGAGCGGCCGACAATGAGCAGTTCTTC.

This clonotype came up many times. The rearrangement uses TRBV28 and TRBJ2-5, with D unclear. The germline V gene encodes CDR1 MDHEN and CDR2 SYDVKM. The CDR3 spans 14 residues. V was clipped by 3 bases and J by 1 base, with 9 bases between them. This CDR3 is CASSFRQSQETQYF. DNA of the CDR3: TGTGCCAGCAGTTTTCGCCAGTCCCAAGAGACCCAGTACTTC.

This clonotype was counted a few times. This chain links TRBV20-1 with TRBJ2-1, with D possibly TRBD2 on 6 matching bases. This CDR3 has 14 amino acids. V was shortened by 1 base and J by 7 bases, with 14 bases between the two germline ends. Per germline, CDR1 DFQATT and CDR2 SNEGSKA (reference sequence). CDR3 sequence (DNA): TGCAGTGCTAGAGTCGGGGGAGCGACAAATGAGCAGTTCTTC. Its protein is CSARVGGATNEQFF.

The sample holds a few counts of this clonotype. The J gene is TRBJ1-2, the V gene TRBV12-3 or TRBV12-4; 7 nucleotides align to TRBD1. The J segment lost 2 bases and the V segment lost 3 bases, leaving 12 bases of the junction unmatched. CDR3 size: 17 residues. CDR3 in amino acids: CASSFGQVRRNNYGYTF. The CDR3 DNA reads as TGTGCCAGCAGTTTCGGACAGGTACGACGGAACAACTATGGCTACACCTTC.

With respect to this clonotype: A much larger clone sits a single nucleotide away, making a read error possible. The genes are TRBV7-9 and TRBJ2-1; perhaps TRBD2 as D (5 bases). CDR1 and CDR2 (germline): SEHNR, FQNEAQ (reference sequence). The V and J ends lost 7 bases and 0 bases respectively, with 16 bases between them. There are 16 residues in the CDR3. The CDR3 reads CASTPSVGSSYNEQFF. The CDR3 nucleotides read TGTGCCAGCACCCCATCAGTGGGGAGCTCCTACAATGAGCAGTTCTTC.

This clonotype was seen many times. V usage is TRBV4-1 and J usage is TRBJ2-1; 7 nucleotides line up with TRBD2. The V gene end was trimmed by 0 bases and the J gene end by 3 bases; junction bases not matched to a gene: 8. The CDR3 runs to 17 residues. Germline V gene sequence: CDR1 MGHRA, CDR2 YSYEKL. The DNA of the CDR3 is TGCGCCAGCAGCCAAGACGGGGGAGGGGAATACTACAATGAGCAGTTCTTC. Translated, it gives CASSQDGGGEYYNEQFF.

A note on this clonotype: A much larger clone lies a single base off, so this may be a read error. Likely a read error: the CDR3 ends without its conserved phenylalanine or tryptophan. The genes are TRBV4-2 and TRBJ1-5; no definite D call. Germline V gene sequence: CDR1 LGHNA, CDR2 YNFKEQ. The CDR3 extends over 14 amino acids. The germline V and J ends were trimmed by 1 base and 7 bases, with 11 bases remaining between them. Here the CDR3 DNA reads TGTGCCAGCAGCCAAGTGGGAGACGGACAGCCCCAGCATCTT. This encodes CASSQVGDGQPQHL.

This clonotype was seen many times. This rearrangement joins TRBV6-5 to TRBJ2-7, with a possible D match to TRBD1 (7 bases). The V gene's germline CDR1 is MNHEY and CDR2 SVGAGI. The ends were cut back, 2 bases at V and 6 bases at J, with 14 bases in the middle. The CDR3 is 14 residues long. CDR3 nucleotide sequence: TGTGCCAGCAGTTACGGTCAGGGGGGTGGCGAGCAGTACTTC. Protein sequence: CASSYGQGGGEQYF.

This clonotype was recorded many times. This sequence joins TRBV28 and TRBJ2-7, with D perhaps TRBD1 (6 bases). Germline V gene sequence: CDR1 MDHEN, CDR2 SYDVKM. V was pared by 5 bases and J by 4 bases, with 15 bases between. The CDR3 covers 14 residues. The CDR3 is CASSPEQGKYEQYF. DNA for the CDR3: TGTGCCAGCAGTCCCGAACAGGGAAAGTACGAGCAGTACTTC.

Details on this clonotype: A much larger clone lies one base from this, so it may be a read error. The chain combines TRBV7-9 with TRBJ2-6, with unresolved D. This CDR3 is 15 amino acids long. Germline lookup yields CDR1 SEHNR and CDR2 FQNEAQ (reference sequence). The CDR3 sequence is CAGSSGPLGANVLTF. The CDR3 DNA reads as TGTGCCGGCAGCTCTGGACCATTGGGGGCCAACGTCCTGACTTTC.

Ten or more counts support this clonotype. V and J are TRBV4-3 and TRBJ1-3; D call uncertain. This CDR3 has 16 amino acids. Between the trimmed V and J ends, which lost 0 bases and 0 bases, there was a span of 9 bases. CDR1 and CDR2 (germline): LGHNA, YSLEER. CDR3 nucleotide sequence: TGCGCCAGCAGCCAAGATCGGATGGGCTCTGGAAACACCATATATTTT. Translating it yields CASSQDRMGSGNTIYF.

This clonotype has a count of ten or more. The rearrangement uses TRBV7-2 and TRBJ1-5; D possibly corresponds to TRBD1 (6 bases). The CDR3 totals 15 residues. Between the trimmed V and J ends, which lost 4 bases and 6 bases, there was a span of 16 bases. Germline-derived CDR1 and CDR2 are SGHTA and FQGNSA. The CDR3 DNA sequence: TGTGCCAGCAGCTCCACTGGGGGGGCTCGTCAGCCCCAGCATTTT. It codes for CASSSTGGARQPQHF.

The CDR3 is CASSLRGLEETQYF. Here the CDR3 DNA reads TGTGCCAGCAGCTTACGGGGTTTAGAAGAGACCCAGTACTTC. V and J are TRBV13 and TRBJ2-5; D perhaps matches TRBD2 (5 bases). Trimming left V 2 bases short and J 3 bases short, with 10 bases between. The CDR3 is 14 residues long. Germline CDR1 is PRHDT and CDR2 is FYEKMQ (reference sequence).